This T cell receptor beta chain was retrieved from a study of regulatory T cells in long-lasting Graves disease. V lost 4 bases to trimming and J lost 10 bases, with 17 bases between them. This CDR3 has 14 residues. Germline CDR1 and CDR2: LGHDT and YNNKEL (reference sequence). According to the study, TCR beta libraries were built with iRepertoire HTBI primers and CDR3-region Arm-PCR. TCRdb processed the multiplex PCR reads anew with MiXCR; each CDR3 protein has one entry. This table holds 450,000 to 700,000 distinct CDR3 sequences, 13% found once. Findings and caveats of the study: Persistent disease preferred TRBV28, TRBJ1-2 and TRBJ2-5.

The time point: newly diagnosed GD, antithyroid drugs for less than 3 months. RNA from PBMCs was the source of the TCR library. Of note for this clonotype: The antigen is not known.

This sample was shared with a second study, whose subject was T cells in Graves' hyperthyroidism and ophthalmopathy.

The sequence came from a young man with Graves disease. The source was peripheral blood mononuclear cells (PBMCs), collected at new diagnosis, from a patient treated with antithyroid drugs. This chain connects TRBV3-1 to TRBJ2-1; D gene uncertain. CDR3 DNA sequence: TGTGCCAGCAGCCCCGGACGGAGCTCCTACGAGCAGTTCTTC. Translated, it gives CASSPGRSSYEQFF.